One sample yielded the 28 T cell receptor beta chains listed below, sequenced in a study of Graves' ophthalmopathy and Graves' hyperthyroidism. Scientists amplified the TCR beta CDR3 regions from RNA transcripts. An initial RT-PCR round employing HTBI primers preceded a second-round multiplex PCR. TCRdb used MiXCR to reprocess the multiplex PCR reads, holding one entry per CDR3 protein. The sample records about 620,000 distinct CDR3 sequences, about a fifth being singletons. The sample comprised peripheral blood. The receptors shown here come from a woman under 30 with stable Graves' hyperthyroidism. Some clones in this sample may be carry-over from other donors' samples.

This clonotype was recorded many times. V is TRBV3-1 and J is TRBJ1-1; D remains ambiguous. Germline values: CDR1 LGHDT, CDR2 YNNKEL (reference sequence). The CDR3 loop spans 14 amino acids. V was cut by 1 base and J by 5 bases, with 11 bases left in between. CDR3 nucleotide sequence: TGTGCCAGCAGCCAAGGAAGACGAGAAACTGAAGCTTTCTTT. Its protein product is CASSQGRRETEAFF.

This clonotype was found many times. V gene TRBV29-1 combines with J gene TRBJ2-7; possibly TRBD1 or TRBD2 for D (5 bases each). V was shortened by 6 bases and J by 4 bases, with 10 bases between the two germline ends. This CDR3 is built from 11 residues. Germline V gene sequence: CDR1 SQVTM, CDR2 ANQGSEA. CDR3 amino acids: CSVHEGYEQYF. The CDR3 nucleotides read TGCAGCGTGCACGAGGGGTACGAGCAGTACTTC.

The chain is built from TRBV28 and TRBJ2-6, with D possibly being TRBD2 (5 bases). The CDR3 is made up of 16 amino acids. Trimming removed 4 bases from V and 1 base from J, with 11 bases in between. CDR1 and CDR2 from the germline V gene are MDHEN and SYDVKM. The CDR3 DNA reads TGTGCCAGCAGTTACCGGGAAGTATCTGGGGCCAACGTCCTGACTTTC. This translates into CASSYREVSGANVLTF. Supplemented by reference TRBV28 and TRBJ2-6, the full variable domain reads DVKVTQSSRYLVKRTGEKVFLECVQDMDHENMFWYRQDPGLGLRLIYFSYDVKMKEKGDIPEGYSVSREKKERFSLILESASTNQTSMYLCASSYREVSGANVLTFGAGSRLTVL.

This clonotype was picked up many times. The CDR3 loop is CASRMESRYNEQFF. The CDR3 bases are TGTGCCAGCAGGATGGAATCAAGATACAATGAGCAGTTCTTC. The chain uses TRBV6-1 and TRBJ2-1, with D unresolved. The V and J ends lost 6 bases and 4 bases respectively, with 13 bases between them. Germline loops: CDR1 MNHNS, CDR2 SASEGT. The CDR3 spans 14 residues.

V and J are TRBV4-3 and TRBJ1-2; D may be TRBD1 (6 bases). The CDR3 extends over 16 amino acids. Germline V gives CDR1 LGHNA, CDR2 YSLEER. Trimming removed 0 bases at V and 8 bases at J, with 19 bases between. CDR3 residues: CASSQDGYGGLRGYTF. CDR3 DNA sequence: TGCGCCAGCAGCCAAGACGGTTATGGGGGCCTAAGGGGCTACACCTTC.

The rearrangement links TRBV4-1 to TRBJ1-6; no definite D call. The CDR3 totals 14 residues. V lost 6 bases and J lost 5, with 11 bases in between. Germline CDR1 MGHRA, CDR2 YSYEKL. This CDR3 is CASRSPTHNSPLHF. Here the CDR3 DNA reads TGCGCCAGCAGATCACCGACCCATAATTCACCCCTCCACTTT.

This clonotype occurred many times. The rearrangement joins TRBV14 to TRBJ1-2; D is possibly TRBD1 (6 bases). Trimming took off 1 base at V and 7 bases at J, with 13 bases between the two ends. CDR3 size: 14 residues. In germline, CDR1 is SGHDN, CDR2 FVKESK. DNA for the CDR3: TGTGCCAGCAGCCAAGTATCCGGGACATCTGGCTACACCTTC. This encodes CASSQVSGTSGYTF.

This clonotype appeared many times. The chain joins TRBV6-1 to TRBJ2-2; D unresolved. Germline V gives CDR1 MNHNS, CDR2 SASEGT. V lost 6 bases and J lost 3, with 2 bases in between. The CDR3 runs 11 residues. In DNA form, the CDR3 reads TGTGCCAGCAGGGACACCGGGGAGCTGTTTTTT. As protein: CASRDTGELFF.

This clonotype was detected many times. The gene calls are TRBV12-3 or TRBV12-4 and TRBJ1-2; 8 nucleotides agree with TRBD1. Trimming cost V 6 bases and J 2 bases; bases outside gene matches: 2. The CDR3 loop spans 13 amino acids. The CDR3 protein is CASRRDRNYGYTF. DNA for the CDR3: TGTGCCAGCAGAAGGGACAGGAACTATGGCTACACCTTC.

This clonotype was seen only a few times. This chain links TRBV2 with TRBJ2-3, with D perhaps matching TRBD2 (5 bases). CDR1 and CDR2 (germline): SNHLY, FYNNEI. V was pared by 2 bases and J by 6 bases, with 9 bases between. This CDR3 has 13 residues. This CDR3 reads CASSEQGGDTQYF. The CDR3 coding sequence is TGTGCCAGCAGTGAACAAGGCGGGGATACGCAGTATTTT.

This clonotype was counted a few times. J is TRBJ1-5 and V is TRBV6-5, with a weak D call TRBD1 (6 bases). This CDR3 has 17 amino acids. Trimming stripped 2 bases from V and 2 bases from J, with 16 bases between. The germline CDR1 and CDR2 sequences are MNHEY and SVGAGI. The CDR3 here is CASSYGPWKGGNQPQHF. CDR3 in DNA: TGTGCCAGCAGTTACGGACCCTGGAAGGGGGGCAATCAGCCCCAGCATTTT.

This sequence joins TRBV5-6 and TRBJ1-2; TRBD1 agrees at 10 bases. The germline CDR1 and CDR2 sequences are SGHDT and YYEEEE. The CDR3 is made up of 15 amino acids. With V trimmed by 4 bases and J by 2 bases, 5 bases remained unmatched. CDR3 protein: CASSVRTGGNYGYTF. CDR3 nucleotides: TGTGCCAGCAGCGTGCGGACAGGGGGGAACTATGGCTACACCTTC. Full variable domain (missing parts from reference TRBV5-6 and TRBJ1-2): DAGVTQSPTHLIKTRGQQVTLRCSPKSGHDTVSWYQQALGQGPQFIFQYYEEEERQRGNFPDRFSGHQFPNYSSELNVNALLLGDSALYLCASSVRTGGNYGYTFGSGTRLTVV.

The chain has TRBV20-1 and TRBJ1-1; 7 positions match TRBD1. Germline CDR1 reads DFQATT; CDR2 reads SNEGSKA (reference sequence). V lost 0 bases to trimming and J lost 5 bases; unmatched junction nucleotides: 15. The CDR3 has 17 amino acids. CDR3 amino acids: CSAREVLGQRQNTEAFF. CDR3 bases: TGCAGTGCTAGAGAGGTATTGGGACAGAGGCAAAATACTGAAGCTTTCTTT.

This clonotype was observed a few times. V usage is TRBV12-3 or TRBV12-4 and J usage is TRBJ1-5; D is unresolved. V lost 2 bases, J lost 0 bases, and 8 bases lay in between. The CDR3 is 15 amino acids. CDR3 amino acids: CASSLHWGSNQPQHF. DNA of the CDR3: TGTGCCAGCAGTTTACACTGGGGTAGCAATCAGCCCCAGCATTTT.

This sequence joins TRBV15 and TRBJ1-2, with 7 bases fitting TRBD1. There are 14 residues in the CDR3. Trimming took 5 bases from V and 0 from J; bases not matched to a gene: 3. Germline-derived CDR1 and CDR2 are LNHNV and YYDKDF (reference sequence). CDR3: CATSYTGANYGYTF. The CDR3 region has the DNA TGTGCCACCAGCTATACAGGGGCTAACTATGGCTACACCTTC.

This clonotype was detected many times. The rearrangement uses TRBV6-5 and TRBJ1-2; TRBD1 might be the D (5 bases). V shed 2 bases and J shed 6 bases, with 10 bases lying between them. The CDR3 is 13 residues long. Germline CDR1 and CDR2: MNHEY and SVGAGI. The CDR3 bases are TGTGCCAGCAGTTACGGAGGGGATAATGGCTACACCTTC. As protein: CASSYGGDNGYTF.

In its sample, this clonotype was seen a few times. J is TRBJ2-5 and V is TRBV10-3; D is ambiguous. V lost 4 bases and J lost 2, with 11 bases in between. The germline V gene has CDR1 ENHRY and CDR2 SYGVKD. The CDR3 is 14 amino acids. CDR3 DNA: TGTGCCATCAGTGGGAAGGGTCATCAAGAGACCCAGTACTTC. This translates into CAISGKGHQETQYF.

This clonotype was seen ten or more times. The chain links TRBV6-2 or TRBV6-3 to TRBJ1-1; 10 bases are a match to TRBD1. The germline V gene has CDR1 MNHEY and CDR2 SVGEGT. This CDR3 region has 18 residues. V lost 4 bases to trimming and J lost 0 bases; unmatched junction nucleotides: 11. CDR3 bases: TGTGCCAGCAGTTCCCCCCTTCCGGGACAGGGGTTGAACACTGAAGCTTTCTTT. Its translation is CASSSPLPGQGLNTEAFF.

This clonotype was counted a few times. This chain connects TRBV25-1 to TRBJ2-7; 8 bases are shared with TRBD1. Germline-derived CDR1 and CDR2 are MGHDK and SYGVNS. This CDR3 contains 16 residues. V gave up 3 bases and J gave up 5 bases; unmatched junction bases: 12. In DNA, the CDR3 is TGTGCCAGCAGTGATGAAGGACAGGGTCTGTTCCACGAGCAGTACTTC. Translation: CASSDEGQGLFHEQYF.

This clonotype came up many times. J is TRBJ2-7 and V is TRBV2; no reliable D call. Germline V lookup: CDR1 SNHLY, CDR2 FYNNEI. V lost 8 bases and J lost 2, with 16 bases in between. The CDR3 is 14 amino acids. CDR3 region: CASLRPGSTYEQYF. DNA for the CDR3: TGTGCCAGCCTTCGCCCTGGATCGACCTACGAGCAGTACTTC.

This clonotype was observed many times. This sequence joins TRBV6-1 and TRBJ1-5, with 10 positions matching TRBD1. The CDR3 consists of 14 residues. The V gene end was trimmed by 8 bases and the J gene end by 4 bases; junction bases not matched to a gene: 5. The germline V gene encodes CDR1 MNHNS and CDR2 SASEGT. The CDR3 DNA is TGTGCCAGCGGGACAGGGGCTTGGAATCAGCCCCAGCATTTT. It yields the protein CASGTGAWNQPQHF.

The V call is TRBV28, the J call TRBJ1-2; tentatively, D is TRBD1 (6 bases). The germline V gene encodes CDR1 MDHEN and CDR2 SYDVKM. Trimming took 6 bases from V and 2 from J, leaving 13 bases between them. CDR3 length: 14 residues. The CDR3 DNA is TGTGCCAGCAGGGGACAACAGGGAAACTATGGCTACACCTTC. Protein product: CASRGQQGNYGYTF.

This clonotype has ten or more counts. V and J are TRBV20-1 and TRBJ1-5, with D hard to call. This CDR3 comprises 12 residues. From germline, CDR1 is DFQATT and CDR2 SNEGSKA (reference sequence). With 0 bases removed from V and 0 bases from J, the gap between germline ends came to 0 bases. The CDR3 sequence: CSARDSNQPQHF. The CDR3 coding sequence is TGCAGTGCTAGAGATAGCAATCAGCCCCAGCATTTT.

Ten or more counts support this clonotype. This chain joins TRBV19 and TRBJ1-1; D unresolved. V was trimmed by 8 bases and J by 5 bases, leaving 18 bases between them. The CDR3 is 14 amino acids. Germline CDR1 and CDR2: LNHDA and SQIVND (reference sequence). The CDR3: CASYDRVPRTEAFF. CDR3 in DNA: TGTGCCAGTTACGACCGGGTGCCGAGGACTGAAGCTTTCTTT. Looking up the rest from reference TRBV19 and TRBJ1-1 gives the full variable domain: DGGITQSPKYLFRKEGQNVTLSCEQNLNHDAMYWYRQDPGQGLRLIYYSQIVNDFQKGDIAEGYSVSREKKESFPLTVTSAQKNPTAFYLCASYDRVPRTEAFFGQGTRLTVV.

CDR3 in DNA: TGTGCCAGCAGTTTCCGGGGGGGATTCAACTATGGCTACACCTTC. Its translation is CASSFRGGFNYGYTF. This sequence joins TRBV12-3 or TRBV12-4 and TRBJ1-2; D is possibly TRBD1 (5 bases). Trimming left V 3 bases short and J 2 bases short, with 13 bases between. CDR3 length: 15 residues.

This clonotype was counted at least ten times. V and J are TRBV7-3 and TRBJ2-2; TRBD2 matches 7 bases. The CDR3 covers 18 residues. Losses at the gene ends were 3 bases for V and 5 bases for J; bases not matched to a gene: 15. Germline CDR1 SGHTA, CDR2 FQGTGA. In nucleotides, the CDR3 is TGTGCCAGCAGCTTCGGGTGGAGGGAGGGCCCTCGGACCGGGGAGCTGTTTTTT. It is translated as CASSFGWREGPRTGELFF.

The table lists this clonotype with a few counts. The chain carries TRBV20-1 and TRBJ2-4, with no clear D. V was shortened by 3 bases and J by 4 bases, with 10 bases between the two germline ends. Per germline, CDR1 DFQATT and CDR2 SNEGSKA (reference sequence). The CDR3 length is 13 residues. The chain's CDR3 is CSASVDVKNIQYF. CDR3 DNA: TGCAGTGCTAGTGTGGACGTAAAAAACATTCAGTACTTC.

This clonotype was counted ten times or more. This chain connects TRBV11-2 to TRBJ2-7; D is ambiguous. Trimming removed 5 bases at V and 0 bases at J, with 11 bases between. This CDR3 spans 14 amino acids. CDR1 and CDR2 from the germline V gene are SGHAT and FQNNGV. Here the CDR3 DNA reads TGTGCCAGCAGCCCACGTCGGAGCTCCTACGAGCAGTACTTC. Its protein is CASSPRRSSYEQYF.